This T cell receptor beta chain was retrieved from a study of post-analysis software for immune sequencing data (dated by TCRdb to about 2015). General notes on the study: Relapsing-remitting, secondary progressive and progressive-relapsing multiple sclerosis were recorded as disease courses, and subtype annotation was lacking for some patients. The multiple sclerosis patient repertoires were compared with more than 9 previously published healthy control repertoires from donors aged about 6 to 26 years. A subset of samples was prepared in parallel using single-end sample barcoding, then pooled and co-amplified after Illumina adapter ligation. Overall study results and their limits: Significantly higher frequencies in patients than in controls were found for several TRBV segments, including TRBV5-6, TRBV5-1 and TRBV20-1. When samples were clustered directly using the F measure, samples prepared in the same batch co-clustered strongly, which prompted a batch-effect correction. The multiple sclerosis patient group was slightly younger than the control group. Multiple sclerosis patients had significantly lower normalized Chao1 diversity than controls, a result that suggests substantial peripheral T-cell clonal expansion.

This clonotype was detected ten times or more. Its specific antigen is unknown. No clone much larger than this one lies a single base away; base qualities are absent. To demonstrate the VDJtools post-analysis software, the study profiled TCR beta repertoires from the peripheral blood of 10 to 15 young patients with multiple sclerosis. The patients with multiple sclerosis were children and adolescents between about 6 and 16 years of age. The library came from PCR. Sequenced on an Illumina HiSeq 2500. To reduce PCR and sequencing biases, unique molecular identifiers were built into the TCR beta cDNA libraries. Roughly 0.5 million cDNA molecules were obtained per 1 to 10 million input T cells, so each molecule approximated one T cell. The patient libraries were prepared and sequenced using the same protocol as the earlier healthy control dataset. Within a given batch, samples were prepared together, multiplexed and sequenced on the same HiSeq lane. Per the original workflow: Raw barcoded reads were processed with MIGEC, and single-read molecular identifier groups were discarded before consensus assembly and CDR3 extraction. VDJtools was used for post-analysis of the clonotype tables, with diversity normalized by down-sampling every dataset to the smallest sample size. Repertoire overlap clustering matched CDR3 amino acid but not nucleotide sequences to correct batch-related cross-sample contamination. The raw public reads went through TCRdb reprocessing: fastp at Q25, MiXCR clone calling, in-frame beta chains kept. CDR3 protein duplicates are merged, each entry listing the most common genes and DNA. TCRdb, rather than the study authors, made the V and J calls. Across this sample there are 180,000 or so distinct CDR3 sequences, with over 25% seen only once. The ten top clones hold nearly 3.5% of the sample.

After removal of 6 bases from V and 9 bases from J, the junction retains 9 bases not matched to a gene. The germline V gene yields MDHEN for CDR1 and SYDVKM for CDR2. CDR3 length: 14 amino acids, cysteine to phenylalanine. The retained sequence is limited to the CDR3, 42 bases, with the frame set at the first base. This receptor was identified in a girl aged 2-17 years with multiple sclerosis. This receptor chain uses TRBV28 and TRBJ2-1; 9 bases in the junction line up with TRBD2. The sequenced material came from blood. The sequenced DNA is TGTGCCAGCAGAACCGGGACTAGCACACGTGAGCAGTTCTTC. It translates to CASRTGTSTREQFF.